A selection of T cell receptor beta chains follows, all from one sample in a study of T cells in Graves' hyperthyroidism and ophthalmopathy. TCRdb ran MiXCR on the multiplex PCR reads and lists one entry per CDR3 protein. Here the sample spans about 360,000 distinct CDR3 sequences, around a sixth being singletons. The material sequenced was blood. The receptors come from a woman aged 18 to 35 with Graves' hyperthyroidism that later progressed to Graves' ophthalmopathy. The CDR3 runs from the conserved cysteine through the conserved F or W.

CDR3 protein	V gene	J gene	CDR3 length
CASSSLGRSGEQYF	TRBV6-1	TRBJ2-7	14
CASSQSGTSGLEQYF	TRBV11-2	TRBJ2-7	15
CASSPPLRLAVYNEQFF	TRBV7-9	TRBJ2-1	17
CATSDGGRETQYF	TRBV24-1	TRBJ2-5	13
CASSERASFTYEQYF	TRBV6-1	TRBJ2-7	15
CASSQDSTGARRGYTF	TRBV14	TRBJ1-2	16
CASSGTGDYTF	TRBV5-5	TRBJ1-2	11
CASSSPPRIPQYF	TRBV12-3/TRBV12-4	TRBJ2-5	13
CASSIVNGNEQFF	TRBV19	TRBJ2-1	13
CASRPGPVRISDTQYF	TRBV28	TRBJ2-3	16